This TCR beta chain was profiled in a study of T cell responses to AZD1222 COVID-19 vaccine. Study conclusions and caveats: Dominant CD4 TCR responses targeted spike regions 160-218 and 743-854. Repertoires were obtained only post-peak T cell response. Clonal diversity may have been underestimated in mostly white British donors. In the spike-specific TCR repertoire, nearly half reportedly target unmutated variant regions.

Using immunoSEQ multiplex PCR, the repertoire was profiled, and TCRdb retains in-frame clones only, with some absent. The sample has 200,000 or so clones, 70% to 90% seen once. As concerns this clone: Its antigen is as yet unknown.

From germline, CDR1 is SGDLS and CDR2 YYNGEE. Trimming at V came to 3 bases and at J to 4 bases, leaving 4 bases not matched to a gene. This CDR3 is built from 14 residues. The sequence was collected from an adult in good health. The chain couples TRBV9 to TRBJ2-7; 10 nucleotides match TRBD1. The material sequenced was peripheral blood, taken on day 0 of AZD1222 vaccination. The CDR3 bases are TGTGCCAGCAGCGCCGGGACAGGGGATTACGAGCAGTACTTC. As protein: CASSAGTGDYEQYF.